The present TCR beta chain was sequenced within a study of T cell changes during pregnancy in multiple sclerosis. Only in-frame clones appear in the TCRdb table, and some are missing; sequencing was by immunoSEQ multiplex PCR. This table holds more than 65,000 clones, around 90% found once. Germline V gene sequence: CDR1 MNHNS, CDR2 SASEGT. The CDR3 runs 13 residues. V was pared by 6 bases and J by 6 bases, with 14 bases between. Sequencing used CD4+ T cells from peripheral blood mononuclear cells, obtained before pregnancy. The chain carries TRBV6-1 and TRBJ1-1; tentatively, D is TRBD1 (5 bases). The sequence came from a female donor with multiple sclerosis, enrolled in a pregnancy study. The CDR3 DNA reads TGTGCCAGCAGAGAACGGGGGTCCCCTGAAGCTTTCTTT. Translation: CASRERGSPEAFF.